The text below deals with one T cell receptor beta chain. This sample was included in a study of control samples from healthy donors and cancer patients. Here immunoSEQ multiplex PCR was the method, and the copy in TCRdb shows in-frame clones only, minus some. Of around 130,000 clones listed, about 90% are singletons. The germline CDR1 and CDR2 sequences are SGHTA and FQGTGA. The CDR3 runs 18 residues. J gave up 5 bases and V 1 base, and 10 bases lay outside the gene matches. The chain links TRBV7-3 to TRBJ2-3; TRBD2 agrees at 12 bases. The source of this sequence is a man in his fifties or sixties with head and neck cancer. The sequencing sample was made of PBMCs. CDR3 DNA sequence: TGTGCCAGCAGCTTAAGTCCGACTAGCGGGGGCCGGGGAGATACGCAGTATTTT. Protein sequence: CASSLSPTSGGRGDTQYF.